This T cell receptor (beta chain) originates from a study of cytomegalovirus exposure and HLA in healthy donors. Remarks on this clone: The antigen is undetermined.

TCRdb's table, derived via immunoSEQ multiplex PCR, lists solely in-frame clones and lacks some. The sample lists some 140,000 clones, 84% occurring once. Study results and caveats: It was reported that the classifier diagnosed cytomegalovirus status with high specificity and sensitivity in both the original and validation cohorts. That first-cohort TCR clusters tended to co-occur in the approximately 110 validation repertoires was found in a later analysis.

This sequence originates from a young woman in good health and CMV-seronegative. Sequenced sample: PBMCs.

CDR3 residues: CATSRFGGNIQYF. The CDR3, as DNA: TGTGCCACCAGCCGGTTCGGCGGAAACATTCAGTACTTC. V is TRBV15 and J is TRBJ2-4; D call uncertain. The CDR3 loop spans 13 amino acids. Trimming shortened V by 5 bases and J by 6 bases, and 11 bases separated the two germline ends. Germline V CDR1 and CDR2: LNHNV, YYDKDF (reference sequence).